The source of this TCR beta chain is a study of shared clonotypes between healthy human individuals. The CDR3 totals 17 residues. In germline, CDR1 is LNHNV, CDR2 YYDKDF (reference sequence). With 4 bases clipped from V and 1 base from J, the junction kept 8 bases outside the gene matches. The deep-level immunoSEQ assay was used. The material for each subset, its genomic DNA, was split evenly across several immunoSEQ plates. Each sorted subset replicate got 200 ng genomic DNA, 25,000 to 30,000 genomes. In the study's own analysis: Owing to the provision of junction-only sequences devoid of quality scores by immunoSEQ, filtering differed. The repertoire was sequenced with immunoSEQ multiplex PCR; TCRdb's copy has only in-frame clones and lacks some. Clone size and the V and J calls come from that table; the DNA yielded D and trimming. The sample yields about 870,000 clones, approximately 92% seen once.

Terminally differentiated effector memory CD45RA+ cells were excluded from the naive CD8 cells, which were CD45RO-negative and positively selected for CCR7. Sequenced material: naive CD8+ T cells sorted from blood. This chain uses TRBV15 with TRBJ1-5, with TRBD1 identical over 9 bases. The sequence was obtained from a man aged 25 to 45 in good health. In DNA, the CDR3 is TGTGCCACCAGCACCGGGACAGGGATCGGAAGCAATCAGCCCCAGCATTTT. It is translated as CATSTGTGIGSNQPQHF. Drawing the rest from reference TRBV15 and TRBJ1-5, the complete variable domain is DAMVIQNPRYQVTQFGKPVTLSCSQTLNHNVMYWYQQKSSQAPKLLFHYYDKDFNNEADTPDNFQSRRPNTSFCFLDIRSPGLGDTAMYLCATSTGTGIGSNQPQHFGDGTRLSIL.